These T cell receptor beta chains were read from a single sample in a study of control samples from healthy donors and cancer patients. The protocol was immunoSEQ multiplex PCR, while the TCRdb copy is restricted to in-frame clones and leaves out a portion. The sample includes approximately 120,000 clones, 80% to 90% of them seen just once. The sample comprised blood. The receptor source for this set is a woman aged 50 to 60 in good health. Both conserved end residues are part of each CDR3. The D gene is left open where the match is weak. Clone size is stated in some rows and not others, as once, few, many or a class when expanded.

TGTGCCAGCAGTAAAACGCCGGGACAGGGTTTTAATGAGCAGTTCTTC	CASSKTPGQGFNEQFF	TRBJ2-1	NA	TRBV7-6	TRBD1
TGTGCCTGGAGCCCCGCCGGGGCTTTCTTT	CAWSPAGAFF	TRBJ1-1	NA	TRBV30	NA
TGTGCCTGGTCGACACTCCGAGGGAATGAGCAGTTCTTC	CAWSTLRGNEQFF	TRBJ2-1	NA	TRBV30	NA
TGTGCCAGCAGTTACTTCAGGAAGACAGATACGCAGTATTTT	CASSYFRKTDTQYF	TRBJ2-3	once	TRBV6-2/TRBV6-3	NA
TGTGCCAGCAGACCTATAACCGGGGCTTTAGCGAACACCGGGGAGCTGTTTTTT	CASRPITGALANTGELFF	TRBJ2-2	NA	TRBV5-4	NA
TGTGCCAGCAACCGAGACAGGGGAGGTGGAAACACCATATATTTT	CASNRDRGGGNTIYF	TRBJ1-3	NA	TRBV5-8	TRBD1
TGTGCCAGCAGTGACTCGACACCACCTGACTATGGCTACACCTTC	CASSDSTPPDYGYTF	TRBJ1-2	NA	TRBV25-1	NA
TGCAGTGCTAGAGTGGGGGAGGCCCAGTACTTC	CSARVGEAQYF	TRBJ2-5	NA	TRBV20-1	NA
TGTGCCAGCAGTTCAACTTATAACTATGGCTACACCTTC	CASSSTYNYGYTF	TRBJ1-2	NA	TRBV6-2/TRBV6-3	NA
TGTGCCAGCAGCCCGAGCCCCAATCAGCCCCAGCATTTT	CASSPSPNQPQHF	TRBJ1-5	NA	TRBV7-3	NA
TGCGCCAGCAACCGTGCAGCCAGGAGCTCCTATAATTCACCCCTCCACTTT	CASNRAARSSYNSPLHF	TRBJ1-6	NA	TRBV10-2	NA
TGTGCCACCAGTGCGCCTGGGGGCATTGTGGAGACCCAGTACTTC	CATSAPGGIVETQYF	TRBJ2-5	NA	TRBV24-1	NA
TGTGCCAGCAGCCCTTCAGGGGTCCCATTCTATGGCTACACCTTC	CASSPSGVPFYGYTF	TRBJ1-2	NA	TRBV3-1/TRBV3-2	NA
TGCGCCAGCAGCTTGGCCCAAGGAGGTGCCAGGGAGCTGTTTTTT	CASSLAQGGARELFF	TRBJ2-2	NA	TRBV5-1	NA
TGTGCCAGTAGTATCGGGATACGTATCTCTGGAAACACCATATATTTT	CASSIGIRISGNTIYF	TRBJ1-3	NA	TRBV19	NA
TGTGCCAGCAGCTTAGGGCAAGCCACTGAAGCTTTCTTT	CASSLGQATEAFF	TRBJ1-1	NA	TRBV7-3	NA
TGTGCCAGCAGCTTAGCAGGGACTAGCGGGGGGTCCGCCACAGATACGCAGTATTTT	CASSLAGTSGGSATDTQYF	TRBJ2-3	NA	TRBV7-9	TRBD2
TGTGCCAGCAGCGCCCAGGGGGCCCCCGGGGAGCTGTTTTTT	CASSAQGAPGELFF	TRBJ2-2	NA	TRBV11-3	TRBD1
TGCGCCAGCAGCCCTACGAGGGGGGCGAATGAAAAACTGTTTTTT	CASSPTRGANEKLFF	TRBJ1-4	once	TRBV5-1	NA
TGTGCCAGCAGCCTCCCCGCAAATATAGGTTCACCCCTCCACTTT	CASSLPANIGSPLHF	TRBJ1-6	NA	TRBV3-1/TRBV3-2	NA
TGTGCCAGCAGTCGGGGCTTAATGAACACTGAAGCTTTCTTT	CASSRGLMNTEAFF	TRBJ1-1	NA	TRBV6-5	NA
TGTGCCAGCAGATACGCGGGACTTCAACATAATGAAAAACTGTTTTTT	CASRYAGLQHNEKLFF	TRBJ1-4	NA	TRBV5-8	NA
TGTGCCAGCAGTTACAAATACCCGGAGACGCAGTATTTT	CASSYKYPETQYF	TRBJ2-3	NA	TRBV6-5	NA